This T cell receptor beta chain was observed in a study of blood T cells in healthy people across ages. PCR was performed a second time for 7 to 11 cycles using a sample-barcoded 5' primer and a J-beta primer mix. One entry per CDR3 protein, called by TCRdb with MiXCR from the 5' RACE reads. The profile shows hundreds of thousands of distinct CDR3 sequences, roughly 30% of them singletons. Each donor had approximately 10 milliliters of peripheral blood drawn. A minimum of 7 million PBMCs was isolated per sample. Worth noting for this clonotype: What it binds is unknown. A read error may explain this, as a much larger clone is one base away.

Findings and limits, study-wide: Reliance upon unsorted PBMCs precluded definitive naive versus antigen-experienced comparison. TCR beta diversity correlated strongly with naive T cell percentage.

In germline, CDR1 is SQVTM, CDR2 ANQGSEA. The CDR3 totals 14 residues. This sequence was found in a woman older than 75 in good health. The material sequenced was blood. The chain employs TRBV29-1 and TRBJ2-2; tentative D call: TRBD2 (5 bases). The CDR3, as DNA: TGCAGCGTTGAAGACAAAGCGAACACCGGGGAGCGGTTTTTT. Protein product: CSVEDKANTGERFF.